This T cell receptor (beta chain) stems from a study of blood T cell repertoires in COVID-19. Study at large: PBMCs, B-cell-depleted T cells, or T cells provided the cDNA or gDNA that made up the material.

Original methodology: Nucleated cell counts were estimated from reference gene primer amplification. Using immunoSEQ multiplex PCR, the repertoire was profiled, and TCRdb retains in-frame clones only, with some absent. That table supplies the V and J calls and clone size; D and trimming were determined from the DNA. This sample yields fewer than 200,000 clones, of which about nine tenths are seen a single time; about 8.4% belongs to the top ten. Participants spanned ages roughly 18 to 95 years and resided in 20 to 30 US areas. Two negative PCRs, clearance, or symptom resolution characterized the recovered Cohort 3 donors. The length of the CDR3 is 16 residues. The germline gives CDR1 KGHDR, CDR2 SFDVKD. V shed 3 bases and J 5 bases; nucleotides not matched to a gene: 9.

Sequenced sample: PBMCs or T cells enriched from blood (not recorded which). This clonotype originated in a young woman who had recovered from COVID-19. V and J are TRBV24-1 and TRBJ2-5; TRBD1 aligns across 9 bases. The CDR3 loop reads CATSDTGTGNGETQYF. CDR3 nucleotide sequence: TGTGCCACCAGTGATACCGGGACAGGGAACGGGGAGACCCAGTACTTC.